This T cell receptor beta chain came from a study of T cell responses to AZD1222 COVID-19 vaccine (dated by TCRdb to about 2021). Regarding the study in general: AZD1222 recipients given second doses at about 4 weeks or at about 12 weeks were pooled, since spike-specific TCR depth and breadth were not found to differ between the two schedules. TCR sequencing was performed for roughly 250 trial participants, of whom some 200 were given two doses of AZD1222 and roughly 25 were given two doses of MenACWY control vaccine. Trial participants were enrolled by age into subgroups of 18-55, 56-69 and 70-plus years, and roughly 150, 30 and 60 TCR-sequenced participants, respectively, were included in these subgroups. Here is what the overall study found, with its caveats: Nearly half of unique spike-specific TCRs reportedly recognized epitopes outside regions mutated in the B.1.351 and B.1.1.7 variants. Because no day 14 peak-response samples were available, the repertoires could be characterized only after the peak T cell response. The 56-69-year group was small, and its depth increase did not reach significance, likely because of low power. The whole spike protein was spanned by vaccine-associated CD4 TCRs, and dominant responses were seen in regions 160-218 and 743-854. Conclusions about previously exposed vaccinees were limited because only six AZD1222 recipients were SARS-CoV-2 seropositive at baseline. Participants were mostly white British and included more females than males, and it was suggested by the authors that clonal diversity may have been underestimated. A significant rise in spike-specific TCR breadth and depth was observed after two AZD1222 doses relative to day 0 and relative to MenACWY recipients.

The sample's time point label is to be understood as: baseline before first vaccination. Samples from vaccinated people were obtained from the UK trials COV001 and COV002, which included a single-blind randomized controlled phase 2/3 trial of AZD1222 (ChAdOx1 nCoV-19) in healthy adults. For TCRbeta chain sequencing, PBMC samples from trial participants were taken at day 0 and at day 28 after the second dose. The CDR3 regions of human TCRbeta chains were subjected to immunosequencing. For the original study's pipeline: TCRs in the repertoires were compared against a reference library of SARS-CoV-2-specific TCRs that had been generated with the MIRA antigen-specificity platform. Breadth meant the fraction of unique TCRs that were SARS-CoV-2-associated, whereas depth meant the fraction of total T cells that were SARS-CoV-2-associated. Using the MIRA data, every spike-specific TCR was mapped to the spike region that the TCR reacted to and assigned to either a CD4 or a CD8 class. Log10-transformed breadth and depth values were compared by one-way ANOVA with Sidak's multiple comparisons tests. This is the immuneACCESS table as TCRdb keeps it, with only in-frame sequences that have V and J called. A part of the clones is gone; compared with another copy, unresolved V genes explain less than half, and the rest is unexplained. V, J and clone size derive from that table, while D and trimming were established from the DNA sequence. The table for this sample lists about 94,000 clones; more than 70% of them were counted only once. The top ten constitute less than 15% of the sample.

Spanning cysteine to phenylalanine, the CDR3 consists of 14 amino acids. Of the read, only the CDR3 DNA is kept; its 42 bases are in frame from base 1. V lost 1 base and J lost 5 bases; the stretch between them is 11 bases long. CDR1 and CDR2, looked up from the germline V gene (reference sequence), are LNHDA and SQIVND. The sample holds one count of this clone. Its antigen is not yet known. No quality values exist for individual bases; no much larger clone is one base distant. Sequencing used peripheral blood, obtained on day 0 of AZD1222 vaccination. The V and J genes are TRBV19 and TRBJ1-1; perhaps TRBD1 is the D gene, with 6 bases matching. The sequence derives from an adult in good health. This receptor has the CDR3 CASSIGRRGTEAFF. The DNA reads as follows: TGTGCCAGTAGTATAGGCCGTAGGGGGACTGAAGCTTTCTTT. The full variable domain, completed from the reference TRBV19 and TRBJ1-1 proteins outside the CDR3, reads DGGITQSPKYLFRKEGQNVTLSCEQNLNHDAMYWYRQDPGQGLRLIYYSQIVNDFQKGDIAEGYSVSREKKESFPLTVTSAQKNPTAFYLCASSIGRRGTEAFFGQGTRLTVV.